The 14 T cell receptor beta chains listed next were all sequenced from one sample in a study of pediatric ulcerative colitis (dated by TCRdb to 2018 to 2020). One to two pinch biopsies were taken from the rectum for research during colonoscopy. Library prep was done by the immunoSEQ multiplex PCR assay. In its TCRdb copy, this immuneACCESS table keeps in-frame sequences only and misses some clones. Where compared with another copy, unresolved V genes explain less than half of these, and the others have no known cause. This sample comprises 40,000 to 60,000 clones, around 79% of them detected only once. The top ten hold about 4% of the sample. The sample taken for sequencing was gut tissue. The receptors stem from a girl under 18 with moderate ulcerative colitis.

This chain links TRBV2 with TRBJ1-3; tentative D call: TRBD1 (6 bases). Germline V gene lookup returns CDR1 SNHLY and CDR2 FYNNEI. V lost 3 bases, J lost 5 bases, and 14 bases lay in between. The CDR3 has 15 amino acids. The CDR3 nucleotides are TGTGCCAGCAGTGATCCCGGGAGGGGGAGAAACACCATATATTTT. This codes for CASSDPGRGRNTIYF.

This rearrangement joins TRBV11-2 to TRBJ1-3; the match to TRBD1 covers 9 bases. With V trimmed by 2 bases and J by 3 bases, 2 bases remained unmatched. The CDR3 sequence is 15 residues long. Germline V lookup: CDR1 SGHAT, CDR2 FQNNGV. In nucleotides, the CDR3 is TGTGCCAGCAGCTTAACAGGGGGCTATGGAAACACCATATATTTT. Translated, it gives CASSLTGGYGNTIYF.

The rearrangement uses TRBV6-4 and TRBJ2-1; 11 bases are shared with TRBD2. Trimming removed 0 bases from V and 6 bases from J; junction bases left unmatched: 1. This CDR3 is 15 amino acids long. Germline CDR1 reads MRHNA; CDR2 reads SNTAGT. In DNA, the CDR3 is TGTGCCAGCAGTGACTCGACTAGCGGGGTCAATGAGCAGTTCTTC. Translation gives CASSDSTSGVNEQFF.

The chain links TRBV5-1 to TRBJ2-1; D unresolved. The V gene lost 0 bases and the J gene lost 0 bases, with 10 bases spanning the gap. This CDR3 has 16 amino acids. Germline V gene lookup returns CDR1 SGHRS and CDR2 YFSETQ. The CDR3 coding sequence is TGCGCCAGCAGCTTGGTACCCGGAAGCTCCTACAATGAGCAGTTCTTC. Protein: CASSLVPGSSYNEQFF. The complete variable domain, with remaining parts taken from reference TRBV5-1 and TRBJ2-1, reads KAGVTQTPRYLIKTRGQQVTLSCSPISGHRSVSWYQQTPGQGLQFLFEYFSETQRNKGNFPGRFSGRQFSNSRSEMNVSTLELGDSALYLCASSLVPGSSYNEQFFGPGTRLTVL.

In its sample, this clone was seen a few times. The gene calls are TRBV9 and TRBJ1-3; no firm D call. The germline V gene has CDR1 SGDLS and CDR2 YYNGEE. V was clipped by 3 bases and J by 0 bases, with 7 bases between them. The CDR3 loop spans 14 amino acids. CDR3 nucleotides: TGTGCCAGCAGCGCCACGGGCTCTGGAAACACCATATATTTT. This sequence encodes CASSATGSGNTIYF.

The count of this clone is one. The genes are TRBV6-5 and TRBJ2-1, with 9 nucleotides matching TRBD2. Per the germline V gene, CDR1 is MNHEY and CDR2 is SVGAGI. V shed 1 base, J shed 9 bases, and the junction held 7 bases outside the gene matches. The length of the CDR3 is 15 residues. The CDR3 nucleotides read TGTGCCAGCAGTTACTATGGACTAGCGACAACTGAGCAGTTCTTC. Residues: CASSYYGLATTEQFF.

The chain is built from TRBV28 and TRBJ2-7; 8 positions match TRBD1. CDR3 length: 14 residues. V lost 3 bases and J lost 4; bases outside the gene matches: 5. Germline assignment: CDR1 MDHEN and CDR2 SYDVKM. The CDR3 sequence is CASSFSGGVYEQYF. The DNA for the CDR3 is TGTGCCAGCAGTTTTTCAGGGGGCGTATACGAGCAGTACTTC.

This clone was seen only once. The chain combines TRBV30 with TRBJ2-7; the D gene is possibly TRBD1 (5 bases). This CDR3 is built from 12 residues. V was pared by 2 bases and J by 3 bases, with 8 bases between. Germline CDR1 GTSNPN, CDR2 SVGIG (reference sequence). CDR3 region: CAWSRQGYEQYF. The CDR3 DNA reads TGTGCCTGGAGTCGGCAGGGCTACGAGCAGTACTTC.

V usage is TRBV9 and J usage is TRBJ1-1; D is uncertain. The V gene's germline CDR1 is SGDLS and CDR2 YYNGEE. The V gene lost 4 bases and the J gene lost 2 bases, with 12 bases spanning the gap. There are 14 residues in the CDR3. The CDR3 loop is CASSPATLNTEAFF. CDR3 nucleotides: TGTGCCAGCAGCCCTGCGACACTAAACACTGAAGCTTTCTTT.

This chain uses TRBV7-2 with TRBJ2-3; 8 nucleotides agree with TRBD2. The germline CDR1 and CDR2 sequences are SGHTA and FQGNSA. CDR3 size: 16 residues. V shed 5 bases and J 3 bases; nucleotides not matched to a gene: 10. The CDR3 nucleotides read TGTGCCAGCAGCCCCGGGGGGGCCGGTCGGACAGATACGCAGTATTTT. It specifies CASSPGGAGRTDTQYF.

The V gene is TRBV19, the J gene TRBJ2-1; D gene ambiguous. CDR3 length equals 12 residues. Germline-derived CDR1 and CDR2 are LNHDA and SQIVND (reference sequence). V lost 8 bases and J lost 3, with 8 bases in between. The chain's CDR3 is CASSPDYNEQFF. DNA for the CDR3: TGTGCCAGTTCTCCGGACTACAATGAGCAGTTCTTC.

The chain has TRBV28 and TRBJ2-7; 13 bases fit TRBD2. CDR1 and CDR2 (germline): MDHEN, SYDVKM. CDR3 length equals 15 residues. J gave up 4 bases and V 7 bases, and 7 bases lay outside the gene matches. This CDR3 is CASTAGLAGEYEQYF. CDR3 nucleotides: TGTGCCAGCACGGCCGGACTAGCGGGAGAGTACGAGCAGTACTTC.

J is TRBJ2-5 and V is TRBV30; D is unresolved. Trimming stripped 0 bases from V and 4 bases from J, with 9 bases between. Germline loops: CDR1 GTSNPN, CDR2 SVGIG (reference sequence). The CDR3 extends over 13 amino acids. CDR3 DNA: TGTGCCTGGAGTGTATCCCAGGTAGAGACCCAGTACTTC. It yields the protein CAWSVSQVETQYF.

The chain carries TRBV10-3 and TRBJ2-5, with D uncertain. The CDR3 runs to 12 residues. V was shortened by 0 bases and J by 4 bases, with 3 bases between the two germline ends. The germline V gene has CDR1 ENHRY and CDR2 SYGVKD. As DNA, the CDR3 is TGTGCCATCAGTGAGTCCCTAGAGACCCAGTACTTC. Amino acids: CAISESLETQYF.